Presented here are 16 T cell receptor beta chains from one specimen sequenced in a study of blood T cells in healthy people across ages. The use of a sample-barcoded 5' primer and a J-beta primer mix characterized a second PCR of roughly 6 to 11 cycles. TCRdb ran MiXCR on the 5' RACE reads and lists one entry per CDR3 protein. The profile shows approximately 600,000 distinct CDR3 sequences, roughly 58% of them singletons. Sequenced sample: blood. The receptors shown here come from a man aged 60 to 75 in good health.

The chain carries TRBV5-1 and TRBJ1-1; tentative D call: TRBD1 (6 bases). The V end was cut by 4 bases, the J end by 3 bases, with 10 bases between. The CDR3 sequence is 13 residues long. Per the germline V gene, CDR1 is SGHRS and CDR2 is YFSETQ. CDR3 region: CASSQTGYTEAFF. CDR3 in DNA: TGCGCCAGCAGCCAAACAGGGTACACTGAAGCTTTCTTT.

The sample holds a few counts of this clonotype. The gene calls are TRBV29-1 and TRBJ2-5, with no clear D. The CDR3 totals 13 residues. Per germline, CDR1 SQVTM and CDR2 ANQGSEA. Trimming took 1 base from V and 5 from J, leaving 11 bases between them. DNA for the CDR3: TGCAGCGTTGAAGCCTCCGGGTGGGAGACCCAGTACTTC. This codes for CSVEASGWETQYF.

CDR3 in DNA: TGTGCCAGCAGGCCTGGGGGCGCATCCCCTGGCTACACCTTC. This sequence encodes CASRPGGASPGYTF. The V call is TRBV6-5, the J call TRBJ1-2; the D gene is possibly TRBD1 (6 bases). CDR1 is MNHEY and CDR2 is SVGAGI in the germline V gene. Trimming left V 6 bases short and J 7 bases short, with 18 bases between. The CDR3 contains 14 residues.

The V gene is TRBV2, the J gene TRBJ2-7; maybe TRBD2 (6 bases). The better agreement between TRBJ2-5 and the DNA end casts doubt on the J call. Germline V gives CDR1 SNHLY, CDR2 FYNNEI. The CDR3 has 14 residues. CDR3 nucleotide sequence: TGTGCCAGCAACCGAGGTAGCGGATGGGAGACCCAGTACTTC. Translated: CASNRGSGWETQYF.

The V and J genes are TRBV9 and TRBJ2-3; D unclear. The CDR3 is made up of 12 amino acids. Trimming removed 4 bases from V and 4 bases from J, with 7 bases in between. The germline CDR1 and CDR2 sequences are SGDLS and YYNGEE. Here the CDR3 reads CASSTQADTQYF. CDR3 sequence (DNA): TGTGCCAGCAGCACCCAAGCAGATACGCAGTATTTT. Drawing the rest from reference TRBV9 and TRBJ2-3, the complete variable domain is DSGVTQTPKHLITATGQRVTLRCSPRSGDLSVYWYQQSLDQGLQFLIQYYNGEERAKGNILERFSAQQFPDLHSELNLSSLELGDSALYFCASSTQADTQYFGPGTRLTVL.

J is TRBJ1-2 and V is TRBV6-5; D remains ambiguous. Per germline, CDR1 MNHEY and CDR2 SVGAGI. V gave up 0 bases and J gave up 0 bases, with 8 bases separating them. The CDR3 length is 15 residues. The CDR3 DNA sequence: TGTGCCAGCAGTTACTCGGGGATAGCTAACTATGGCTACACCTTC. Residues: CASSYSGIANYGYTF.

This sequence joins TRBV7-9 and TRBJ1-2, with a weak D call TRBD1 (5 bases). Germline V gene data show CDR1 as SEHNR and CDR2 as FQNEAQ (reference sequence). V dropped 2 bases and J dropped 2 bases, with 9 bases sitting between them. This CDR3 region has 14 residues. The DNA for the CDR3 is TGTGCCAGCAGCTTATGGGGCGCCAACTATGGCTACACCTTC. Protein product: CASSLWGANYGYTF. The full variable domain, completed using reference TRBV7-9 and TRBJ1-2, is DTGVSQNPRHKITKRGQNVTFRCDPISEHNRLYWYRQTLGQGPEFLTYFQNEAQLEKSRLLSDRFSAERPKGSFSTLEIQRTEQGDSAMYLCASSLWGANYGYTFGSGTRLTVV.

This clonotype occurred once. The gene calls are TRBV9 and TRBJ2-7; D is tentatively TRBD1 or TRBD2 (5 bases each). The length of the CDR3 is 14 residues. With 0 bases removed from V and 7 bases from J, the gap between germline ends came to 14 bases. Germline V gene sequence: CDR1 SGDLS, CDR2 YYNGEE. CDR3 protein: CASSVEGDGWEQYF. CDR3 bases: TGTGCCAGCAGCGTAGAAGGGGACGGCTGGGAGCAGTACTTC.

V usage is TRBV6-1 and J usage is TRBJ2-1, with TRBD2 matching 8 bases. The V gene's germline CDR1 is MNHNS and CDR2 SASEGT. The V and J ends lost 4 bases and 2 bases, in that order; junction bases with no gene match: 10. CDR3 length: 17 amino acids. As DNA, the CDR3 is TGTGCCAGCAGTGTCCGCGGACTAGCTGGTACCTACAATGAGCAGTTCTTC. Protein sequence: CASSVRGLAGTYNEQFF.

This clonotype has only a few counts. CDR3: CASSVVVGAEAFF. The CDR3 DNA follows: TGTGCCAGCAGCGTTGTTGTTGGCGCTGAAGCTTTCTTT. V gene TRBV7-9 combines with J gene TRBJ1-1, with unresolved D. The V and J ends lost 5 bases and 6 bases respectively, with 13 bases between them. The CDR3 contains 13 residues. The V gene's germline CDR1 is SEHNR and CDR2 FQNEAQ (reference sequence).

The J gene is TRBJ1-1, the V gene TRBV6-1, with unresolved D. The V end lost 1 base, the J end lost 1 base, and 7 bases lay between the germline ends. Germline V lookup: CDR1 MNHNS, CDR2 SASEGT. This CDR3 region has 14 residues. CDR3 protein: CASSEGARNTEAFF. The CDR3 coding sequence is TGTGCCAGCAGTGAAGGGGCTAGGAACACTGAAGCTTTCTTT.

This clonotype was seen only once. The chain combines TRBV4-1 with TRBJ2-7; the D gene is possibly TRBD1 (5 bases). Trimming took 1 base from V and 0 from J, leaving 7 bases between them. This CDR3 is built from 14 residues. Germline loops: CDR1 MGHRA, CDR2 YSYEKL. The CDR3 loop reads CASSQGQLSYEQYF. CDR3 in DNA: TGCGCCAGCAGCCAAGGACAGCTCTCCTACGAGCAGTACTTC.

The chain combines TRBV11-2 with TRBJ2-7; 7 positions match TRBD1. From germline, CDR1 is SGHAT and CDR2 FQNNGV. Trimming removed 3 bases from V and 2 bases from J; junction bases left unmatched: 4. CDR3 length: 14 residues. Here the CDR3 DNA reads TGTGCCAGCAGCTTCGGGACAGCCCCCTACGAGCAGTACTTC. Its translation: CASSFGTAPYEQYF.

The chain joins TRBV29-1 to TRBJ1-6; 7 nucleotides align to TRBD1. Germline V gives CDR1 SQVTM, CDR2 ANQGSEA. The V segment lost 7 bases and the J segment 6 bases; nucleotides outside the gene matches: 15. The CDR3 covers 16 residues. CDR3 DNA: TGCAGCGAACCGGGACAGACCCTGTCCGGTAATTCACCCCTCCACTTT. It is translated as CSEPGQTLSGNSPLHF. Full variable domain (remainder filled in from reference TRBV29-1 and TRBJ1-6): SAVISQKPSRDICQRGTSLTIQCQVDSQVTMMFWYRQQPGQSLTLIATANQGSEATYESGFVIDKFPISRPNLTFSTLTVSNMSPEDSSIYLCSEPGQTLSGNSPLHFGNGTRLTVT.

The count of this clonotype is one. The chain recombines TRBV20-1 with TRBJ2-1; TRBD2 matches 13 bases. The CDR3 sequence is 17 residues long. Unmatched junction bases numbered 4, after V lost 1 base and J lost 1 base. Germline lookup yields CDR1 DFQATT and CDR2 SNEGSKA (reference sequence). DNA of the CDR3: TGCAGTGCTAGAGCCGGGACTAGCGGGACTTCCTACAATGAGCAGTTCTTC. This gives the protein CSARAGTSGTSYNEQFF.

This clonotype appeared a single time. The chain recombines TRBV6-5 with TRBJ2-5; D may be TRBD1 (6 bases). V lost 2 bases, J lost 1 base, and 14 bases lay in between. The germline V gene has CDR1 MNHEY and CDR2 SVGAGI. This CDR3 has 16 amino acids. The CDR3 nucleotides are TGTGCCAGCAGTTACGTACAGGGTATGAGCCAAGAGACCCAGTACTTC. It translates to CASSYVQGMSQETQYF.